Listed here are 14 T cell receptor beta chains from one sample, sequenced in a study of T cell responses to AZD1222 COVID-19 vaccine. Data came from immunoSEQ multiplex PCR; TCRdb stores just in-frame clones and leaves some out. The sample carries about 150,000 clones, 94% recorded once. Sequencing used peripheral blood, obtained on day 0 of AZD1222 vaccination. These receptors all come from an adult in good health.

The V and J genes are TRBV6-5 and TRBJ1-1; D not certain. Germline CDR1 and CDR2: MNHEY and SVGAGI. Trimming removed 8 bases from V and 5 bases from J, with 15 bases in between. The CDR3 is made up of 13 amino acids. The DNA of the CDR3 is TGTGCCAGCTCGAGGCAGGTGGGAACTGAAGCTTTCTTT. Protein: CASSRQVGTEAFF.

V gene TRBV10-3 combines with J gene TRBJ1-1; D is possibly TRBD1 (6 bases). Germline values: CDR1 ENHRY, CDR2 SYGVKD. V lost 10 bases and J 1 base, leaving 13 bases between the germline ends. The length of the CDR3 is 13 residues. The CDR3 region is CATQGSGNTEAFF. As DNA, the CDR3 is TGTGCCACCCAGGGGTCTGGGAACACTGAAGCTTTCTTT.

V gene TRBV30 combines with J gene TRBJ2-1; D may be TRBD2 (5 bases). The V gene's germline CDR1 is GTSNPN and CDR2 SVGIG (reference sequence). V lost 3 bases to trimming and J lost 0 bases, with 12 bases between them. The CDR3 loop spans 15 amino acids. CDR3: CAWRRRGNSYNEQFF. CDR3 nucleotides: TGTGCCTGGAGACGAAGAGGGAACTCCTACAATGAGCAGTTCTTC.

This chain joins TRBV7-2 and TRBJ2-7, with TRBD2 matching over 10 bases. Unmatched junction bases numbered 4, after V lost 3 bases and J lost 2 bases. The CDR3 extends over 15 amino acids. Germline assignment: CDR1 SGHTA and CDR2 FQGNSA. CDR3 coding DNA: TGTGCCAGCAGCTTCCTAGCGGGAGAGGCCTACGAGCAGTACGTC. As protein: CASSFLAGEAYEQYV.

Only a few counts were recorded for this clone. The rearrangement links TRBV7-2 to TRBJ2-4; 10 nucleotides agree with TRBD1. In germline, CDR1 is SGHTA, CDR2 FQGNSA. Trimming cost V 4 bases and J 9 bases; bases outside gene matches: 6. The CDR3 is 14 amino acids. CDR3 in DNA: TGTGCCAGCAGCTCGACAGGGGGCTCGGGCATTCAGTACTTC. Its protein is CASSSTGGSGIQYF.

The gene calls are TRBV5-1 and TRBJ1-1; TRBD1 might be the D (5 bases). Germline values: CDR1 SGHRS, CDR2 YFSETQ. Between the trimmed V and J ends, which lost 1 base and 3 bases, there was a span of 19 bases. This CDR3 comprises 17 residues. Here the CDR3 reads CASSLTGGASTYTEAFF. Written as DNA, the CDR3 is TGCGCCAGCAGCTTGACAGGCGGTGCGTCTACCTACACTGAAGCTTTCTTT.

The rearrangement links TRBV7-2 to TRBJ1-6; D call uncertain. Per the germline V gene, CDR1 is SGHTA and CDR2 is FQGNSA. V was shortened by 2 bases and J by 7 bases, with 6 bases between the two germline ends. The length of the CDR3 is 13 residues. For the CDR3, the DNA is TGTGCCAGCAGCTTAAACCTCAATTCACCCCTCCACTTT. This encodes CASSLNLNSPLHF.

V usage is TRBV2 and J usage is TRBJ1-2, with D perhaps matching TRBD1 (5 bases). V was shortened by 6 bases and J by 8 bases, with 19 bases between the two germline ends. The length of the CDR3 is 14 residues. Looked up from germline, CDR1 is SNHLY and CDR2 is FYNNEI. As DNA, the CDR3 is TGTGCCAGCAGCGCAGCCCCGAGGGGACGGGGCTACACCTTC. This gives the protein CASSAAPRGRGYTF.

The chain joins TRBV9 to TRBJ1-1, with 7 bases identical to TRBD1. This CDR3 region has 16 residues. Germline CDR1 and CDR2: SGDLS and YYNGEE. V lost 4 bases, J lost 3 bases, and 12 bases stayed unmatched. The CDR3 DNA reads TGTGCCAGCAGCCCGACAGGGAGGGATGATTACACTGAAGCTTTCTTT. Translated: CASSPTGRDDYTEAFF.

In its sample, this clone was seen a few times. The genes are TRBV27 and TRBJ2-7; D tentatively reads TRBD1 or TRBD2 (5 bases each). Trimming took 4 bases from V and 1 from J, leaving 8 bases between them. The CDR3 extends over 13 amino acids. Germline V CDR1 and CDR2: MNHEY, SMNVEV (reference sequence). CDR3 protein: CASSSGPSYEQYV. In DNA, the CDR3 is TGTGCCAGCAGTTCGGGGCCTTCCTACGAGCAGTACGTC.

This clone was seen once. The chain carries TRBV15 and TRBJ1-3; the D is unclear. This CDR3 region has 12 residues. CDR1 LNHNV and CDR2 YYDKDF come from the germline V gene (reference sequence). The V and J ends lost 11 bases and 0 bases respectively, with 8 bases between them. The CDR3 spells CAAGSSGNTIYF. CDR3 nucleotides: TGTGCCGCTGGGAGCTCTGGAAACACCATATATTTT.

CDR3 region: CASSPRDGFSSYNSPLHF. DNA of the CDR3: TGTGCCAGCAGCCCGAGGGACGGATTTAGCTCCTATAATTCACCCCTCCACTTT. The chain is built from TRBV9 and TRBJ1-6; D is possibly TRBD1 (5 bases). This CDR3 comprises 18 residues. From germline, CDR1 is SGDLS and CDR2 YYNGEE. V gave up 4 bases and J gave up 0 bases, with 17 bases separating them.

This clone was detected only once. This chain uses TRBV7-9 with TRBJ1-6; D possibly corresponds to TRBD1 (5 bases). The germline CDR1 and CDR2 sequences are SEHNR and FQNEAQ (reference sequence). This CDR3 is 14 amino acids long. V lost 2 bases, J lost 10 bases, and 12 bases lay in between. The chain's CDR3 is CASSLQGFGSPLHF. The CDR3 DNA is TGTGCCAGCAGCTTACAGGGTTTTGGATCACCCCTCCACTTT. Filled out from reference TRBV7-9 and TRBJ1-6, the complete variable domain reads DTGVSQNPRHKITKRGQNVTFRCDPISEHNRLYWYRQTLGQGPEFLTYFQNEAQLEKSRLLSDRFSAERPKGSFSTLEIQRTEQGDSAMYLCASSLQGFGSPLHFGNGTRLTVT.

This clone has only a few counts. This rearrangement joins TRBV18 to TRBJ2-5; D call uncertain. Trimming cost V 2 bases and J 3 bases, with 13 bases left between them. CDR1 and CDR2 (germline): KGHSH, LQKENI. The CDR3 runs to 15 residues. CDR3 nucleotides: TGTGCCAGCTCACCATATTTTTATGGAGAAGAGACCCAGTACTTC. Its translation is CASSPYFYGEETQYF.